The 17 T cell receptor beta chains presented below share a single source sample, sequenced in a study of T cell responses to AZD1222 COVID-19 vaccine. Sequenced by immunoSEQ multiplex PCR; TCRdb stores in-frame clones only, minus some. Of 97,000 or so clones in the sample, 91% were seen once. Here the sequenced sample was peripheral blood, taken 28 days after the second AZD1222 dose. These receptors came from an adult who received the AZD1222 COVID-19 vaccine.

CDR3 sequence reads: CASSIPSIYNEQFF. DNA for the CDR3: TGTGCCAGTAGTATCCCCTCAATATACAATGAGCAGTTCTTC. The chain carries TRBV19 and TRBJ2-1; D is unresolved. CDR1 is LNHDA and CDR2 is SQIVND in the germline V gene (reference sequence). Trimming removed 3 bases from V and 4 bases from J, with 10 bases in between. The CDR3 is 14 amino acids.

V and J are TRBV5-1 and TRBJ2-1, with TRBD2 matching 9 bases. This CDR3 is 14 amino acids long. Trimming took 4 bases from V and 3 from J; bases not matched to a gene: 2. Germline loops: CDR1 SGHRS, CDR2 YFSETQ. The CDR3 protein is CASSISGGYNEQFF. In DNA form, the CDR3 reads TGCGCCAGCAGCATTAGCGGGGGCTACAATGAGCAGTTCTTC.

The rearrangement joins TRBV5-8 to TRBJ1-4, with 7 positions matching TRBD1. The CDR3 spans 16 residues. From germline, CDR1 is SGHTS and CDR2 YDEGEE. V trimming: 4 bases; J trimming: 7 bases; junction bases outside the gene matches: 13. In DNA, the CDR3 is TGTGCCAGCAGCGGATCAGGGGGAGCGGCGGCTGAAAAACTGTTTTTT. Translated: CASSGSGGAAAEKLFF.

The V and J genes are TRBV11-2 and TRBJ1-2; 8 nucleotides line up with TRBD1. Germline trimming cut 3 bases from V and 5 bases from J; bases unmatched to any gene: 5. The CDR3 is 14 amino acids. Germline-derived CDR1 and CDR2 are SGHAT and FQNNGV. CDR3 in amino acids: CASSFHQGAYGYTF. The CDR3 nucleotides read TGTGCCAGCAGCTTTCATCAGGGGGCGTATGGCTACACCTTC. The variable domain in full, completed from reference TRBV11-2 and TRBJ1-2, reads EAGVAQSPRYKIIEKRQSVAFWCNPISGHATLYWYQQILGQGPKLLIQFQNNGVVDDSQLPKDRFSAERLKGVDSTLKIQPAKLEDSAVYLCASSFHQGAYGYTFGSGTRLTVV.

The V gene is TRBV29-1, the J gene TRBJ1-5, with D hard to call. Per the germline V gene, CDR1 is SQVTM and CDR2 is ANQGSEA. CDR3 size: 12 residues. V lost 7 bases to trimming and J lost 7 bases, with 14 bases between them. CDR3 sequence reads: CSAAVGGQPQHF. In DNA form, the CDR3 reads TGCAGCGCAGCGGTGGGAGGCCAGCCCCAGCATTTT.

The rearrangement uses TRBV29-1 and TRBJ1-1; 8 nucleotides match TRBD1. Looked up from germline, CDR1 is SQVTM and CDR2 is ANQGSEA. The CDR3 length is 14 residues. V shed 7 bases and J 0 bases; nucleotides not matched to a gene: 7. CDR3 protein: CSARTGNMNTEAFF. Written as DNA, the CDR3 is TGCAGCGCGAGGACAGGGAATATGAACACTGAAGCTTTCTTT.

This clone occurred once. The chain employs TRBV5-1 and TRBJ2-1; D gene uncertain. The CDR3 spans 15 residues. Germline-derived CDR1 and CDR2 are SGHRS and YFSETQ. V lost 4 bases, J lost 0 bases, and 11 bases lay in between. This CDR3 reads CASSPGYSSYNEQFF. As DNA, the CDR3 is TGCGCCAGCAGCCCCGGGTATAGCTCCTACAATGAGCAGTTCTTC.

This sequence joins TRBV10-3 and TRBJ1-3; unclear D gene. There are 13 residues in the CDR3. With 10 bases removed from V and 0 bases from J, the gap between germline ends came to 10 bases. Germline lookup yields CDR1 ENHRY and CDR2 SYGVKD. The chain's CDR3 is CANSVNSGNTIYF. The CDR3 DNA sequence: TGTGCCAACAGCGTGAACTCTGGAAACACCATATATTTT.

This chain uses TRBV10-2 with TRBJ1-1; 11 nucleotides agree with TRBD1. The length of the CDR3 is 13 residues. CDR1 and CDR2 from the germline V gene are WSHSY and SAAADI. With V trimmed by 8 bases and J by 5 bases, 4 bases remained unmatched. The CDR3 loop is CASWDRGGTEAFF. Written as DNA, the CDR3 is TGCGCCAGCTGGGACAGGGGGGGGACTGAAGCTTTCTTT.

Comment on this clone: This sample includes further DNA sequences coding for the same CDR3. The chain's CDR3 is CASSLGGPDTQYF. DNA for the CDR3: TGCGCCAGCAGCTTGGGGGGGCCAGATACGCAGTATTTT. This chain uses TRBV5-1 with TRBJ2-3; weak D call: TRBD1 (6 bases). The CDR3 sequence is 13 residues long. The V end was cut by 0 bases, the J end by 4 bases, with 6 bases between. In germline, CDR1 is SGHRS, CDR2 YFSETQ.

The rearrangement uses TRBV27 and TRBJ2-1; 14 bases align to TRBD2. The trim removed 2 bases at V and 0 bases at J, leaving 3 bases unmatched. CDR3 length: 18 amino acids. CDR1 is MNHEY and CDR2 is SMNVEV in the germline V gene (reference sequence). CDR3 amino acids: CASSLGGTSGSSYNEQFF. CDR3 coding DNA: TGTGCCAGCAGTTTAGGGGGGACTAGCGGGAGCTCCTACAATGAGCAGTTCTTC.

This clone was found a few times. The chain couples TRBV18 to TRBJ2-7; 7 positions match TRBD1. The ends lost 3 bases at V and 0 bases at J; junction bases unmatched: 2. CDR3 length: 14 residues. Germline CDR1 and CDR2: KGHSH and LQKENI. The CDR3 region is CASSPSGGSYEQYF. CDR3 DNA sequence: TGTGCCAGCTCACCCTCAGGGGGCTCCTACGAGCAGTACTTC.

J is TRBJ1-4 and V is TRBV6-1, with D perhaps matching TRBD1 (6 bases). Germline assignment: CDR1 MNHNS and CDR2 SASEGT. V was trimmed by 3 bases and J by 10 bases, leaving 12 bases between them. CDR3 length: 13 amino acids. CDR3 region: CASSEPGTRKLFF. Written as DNA, the CDR3 is TGTGCCAGCAGTGAGCCAGGGACAAGAAAACTGTTTTTT.

V gene TRBV30 combines with J gene TRBJ2-6; D is unclear. Trimming cost V 6 bases and J 0 bases, with 6 bases left between them. Germline V gene lookup returns CDR1 GTSNPN and CDR2 SVGIG (reference sequence). This CDR3 has 13 amino acids. The CDR3 region has the DNA TGTGCCTGCCCGTACTCTGGGGCCAACGTCCTGACTTTC. This translates into CACPYSGANVLTF. Based on the CDR3 plus reference TRBV30 and TRBJ2-6, the full variable domain is SQTIHQWPATLVQPVGSPLSLECTVEGTSNPNLYWYRQAAGRGLQLLFYSVGIGQISSEVPQNLSASRPQDRQFILSSKKLLLSDSGFYLCACPYSGANVLTFGAGSRLTVL.

The rearrangement uses TRBV3-1 (or the pseudogene TRBV3-2) and TRBJ2-5; 7 nucleotides line up with TRBD1. In germline, CDR1 is LGHDT, CDR2 YNNKEL (reference sequence). V shed 0 bases, J shed 5 bases, and the junction held 15 bases outside the gene matches. The CDR3 loop spans 18 amino acids. CDR3 nucleotides: TGTGCCAGCAGCCAAGACCCCAGACAGGGTGGTTTTGGGGAGACCCAGTACTTC. Amino acid sequence: CASSQDPRQGGFGETQYF.

Here the CDR3 DNA reads TGTGCCAGCCGCCAGCGAGCGGGAGTGGGCAATGAGCAGTTCTTC. It translates to CASRQRAGVGNEQFF. The V and J genes are TRBV7-8 and TRBJ2-1, with 8 bases fitting TRBD2. CDR1 is SGHVS and CDR2 is FQNEAQ in the germline V gene. Germline trimming cut 8 bases from V and 6 bases from J; bases unmatched to any gene: 12. The CDR3 contains 15 residues.

The J gene is TRBJ2-6, the V gene TRBV29-1; tentatively, D is TRBD2 (6 bases). This CDR3 has 17 residues. Per germline, CDR1 SQVTM and CDR2 ANQGSEA. The CDR3 reads CKIGGFALRRGANVLTF. CDR3 DNA sequence: TGCAAAATTGGGGGGTTCGCCCTTCGCCGTGGGGCCAACGTCCTGACTTTC.